The subject of this entry is one T cell receptor beta chain. The antigen is undetermined. PBMCs were obtained from about 9 ml fresh peripheral blood. Amplified regions were TCR beta CDR3 sequences from RNA transcripts. The TCR CDR3 first-round RT-PCR relied on the HTBI primer set. TCRdb used MiXCR to reprocess the multiplex PCR reads, holding one entry per CDR3 protein. The table has hundreds of thousands of distinct CDR3 sequences, about 24% seen once. This entry is derived from a study of T cells in Graves' hyperthyroidism and ophthalmopathy. Study-level results: The blood repertoire included most of the expanded thyroid clonotypes above 0.001. It was a median around seven months before onset that the model predicted ophthalmopathy. Classification by a 13 V-J model distinguished ophthalmopathy from stable hyperthyroidism.

Trimming took 7 bases from V and 7 from J; bases not matched to a gene: 17. CDR1 and CDR2 from the germline V gene are SGHAT and FQDESV (reference sequence). This CDR3 spans 19 amino acids. The V and J genes are TRBV11-1 and TRBJ2-2; TRBD2 aligns across 14 bases. The specimen was blood. The clonotype comes from a woman aged 25 to 39 with Graves' ophthalmopathy. CDR3 region: CASTLGTSGGPRRNGELFF. The CDR3 DNA reads as TGTGCCAGCACCTTGGGGACTAGCGGGGGTCCCCGTCGGAACGGGGAGCTGTTTTTT.